These 29 T cell receptor beta chains share one sample of origin, sequenced in a study of CD8 T cells in ankylosing spondylitis. A single record per CDR3 protein comes from TCRdb applying MiXCR to the 5' RACE reads. The table lists some 120,000 distinct CDR3 sequences, roughly an eighth of them singletons. The sequencing input was blood, either unsorted or a sorted T cell fraction (not recorded which). Source of these receptors: a female donor with ankylosing spondylitis or in good health (not recorded which).

This clonotype was counted at least ten times. The chain employs TRBV5-1 and TRBJ2-7; 9 bases align to TRBD1. Germline lookup yields CDR1 SGHRS and CDR2 YFSETQ. The trim removed 4 bases at V and 4 bases at J, leaving 9 bases unmatched. CDR3 length equals 15 residues. The CDR3 region has the DNA TGCGCCAGCAGCATCGGGGACAGGGCTTTTTACGAGCAGTACTTC. Translating it yields CASSIGDRAFYEQYF.

The genes are TRBV3-1 and TRBJ2-5; D unresolved. CDR3 length: 16 residues. Germline V gives CDR1 LGHDT, CDR2 YNNKEL (reference sequence). The V end was cut by 1 base, the J end by 2 bases, with 14 bases between. In nucleotides, the CDR3 is TGTGCCAGCAGCCAAGTTCGGTGGGTCGGGCAAGAGACCCAGTACTTC. Translating it yields CASSQVRWVGQETQYF.

The table lists this clonotype with many counts. The V call is TRBV10-3, the J call TRBJ1-2, with TRBD1 identical over 7 bases. J was trimmed by 3 bases and V by 6 bases; bases with no gene match: 4. CDR1 ENHRY and CDR2 SYGVKD come from the germline V gene. This CDR3 is 13 amino acids long. In DNA, the CDR3 is TGTGCCATCAGGCAGGGGGAAGACTATGGCTACACCTTC. Protein product: CAIRQGEDYGYTF.

This clonotype was detected only a few times. The chain is built from TRBV4-1 and TRBJ2-5, with D hard to call. Germline assignment: CDR1 MGHRA and CDR2 YSYEKL. V was cut by 4 bases and J by 5 bases, with 11 bases left in between. The CDR3 is made up of 13 amino acids. The CDR3, as DNA: TGCGCCAGCAGCCTCTCATCGGTCGAGACCCAGTACTTC. This encodes CASSLSSVETQYF.

This clonotype came up many times. The chain employs TRBV29-1 and TRBJ1-5; D is unresolved. This CDR3 comprises 12 residues. In germline, CDR1 is SQVTM, CDR2 ANQGSEA. The V and J ends lost 4 bases and 0 bases respectively, with 4 bases between them. In nucleotides, the CDR3 is TGCAGCGTTGCAGATAGCAATCAGCCCCAGCATTTT. Translating it yields CSVADSNQPQHF. The full variable domain, in which reference TRBV29-1 and TRBJ1-5 provide the parts outside the CDR3, is SAVISQKPSRDICQRGTSLTIQCQVDSQVTMMFWYRQQPGQSLTLIATANQGSEATYESGFVIDKFPISRPNLTFSTLTVSNMSPEDSSIYLCSVADSNQPQHFGDGTRLSIL.

The sample holds a few counts of this clonotype. J is TRBJ2-1 and V is TRBV7-2; either TRBD1 or TRBD2 may fit D (5 bases each). This CDR3 spans 13 amino acids. Germline V lookup: CDR1 SGHTA, CDR2 FQGNSA. V was shortened by 8 bases and J by 6 bases, with 14 bases between the two germline ends. CDR3 amino acids: CASFRWGSNEQFF. The CDR3 DNA reads TGTGCCAGCTTTCGGTGGGGGAGCAATGAGCAGTTCTTC.

The rearrangement joins TRBV5-1 to TRBJ2-2; D remains ambiguous. The CDR3 loop spans 14 amino acids. Germline CDR1 and CDR2: SGHRS and YFSETQ. The V gene lost 3 bases and the J gene lost 3 bases, with 9 bases spanning the gap. The CDR3 region is CASSSFGDTGELFF. For the CDR3, the DNA is TGCGCCAGCAGCTCGTTCGGAGACACCGGGGAGCTGTTTTTT.

This clonotype was detected only a few times. CDR3 sequence reads: CASSFSSRGERRGTEAFF. The DNA for the CDR3 is TGCGCCAGCAGCTTTTCATCCCGGGGGGAGAGGAGGGGCACTGAAGCTTTCTTT. The rearrangement uses TRBV5-1 and TRBJ1-1; D is possibly TRBD1 (5 bases). The length of the CDR3 is 18 residues. Germline V gene data show CDR1 as SGHRS and CDR2 as YFSETQ. Trimming stripped 2 bases from V and 4 bases from J, with 24 bases between.

The sample holds many counts of this clonotype. The rearrangement joins TRBV6-1 to TRBJ2-3; a possible D gene is TRBD2 (6 bases). From germline, CDR1 is MNHNS and CDR2 SASEGT. The CDR3 is 14 amino acids. Between the trimmed V and J ends, which lost 8 bases and 1 base, there was a span of 13 bases. DNA of the CDR3: TGTGCCAGCCGTCTAGCGCTCGGCACAGATACGCAGTATTTT. It specifies CASRLALGTDTQYF.

The CDR3 protein is CASSQGTFHSPLHF. The CDR3 DNA is TGTGCCAGCAGCCAAGGGACCTTTCACTCACCCCTCCACTTT. The chain recombines TRBV9 with TRBJ1-6, with D possibly being TRBD1 (5 bases). Germline assignment: CDR1 SGDLS and CDR2 YYNGEE. This CDR3 has 14 residues. V was pared by 4 bases and J by 10 bases, with 15 bases between.

This chain uses TRBV6-5 with TRBJ1-4; D ambiguous. Looked up from germline, CDR1 is MNHEY and CDR2 is SVGAGI. CDR3 length equals 14 residues. Trimming removed 2 bases from V and 8 bases from J, with 12 bases in between. Here the CDR3 DNA reads TGTGCCAGCAGTTACGGGCAGTGGAGGGAAAAACTGTTTTTT. As protein: CASSYGQWREKLFF.

This clonotype has at least ten counts. The rearrangement uses TRBV7-6 and TRBJ1-6; D not certain. V was shortened by 2 bases and J by 0 bases, with 8 bases between the two germline ends. The germline gives CDR1 SGHVS, CDR2 FNYEAQ. The CDR3 runs 16 residues. DNA for the CDR3: TGTGCCAGCAGCTTAAGCTCGAGCTCCTATAATTCACCCCTCCACTTT. Translating it yields CASSLSSSSYNSPLHF.

The gene calls are TRBV7-2 and TRBJ2-2, with unresolved D. The V and J ends lost 1 base and 7 bases respectively, with 7 bases between them. CDR1 and CDR2 from the germline V gene are SGHTA and FQGNSA. The CDR3 runs to 13 residues. Here the CDR3 DNA reads TGTGCCAGCAGCTTAGGGGTTGACGGGGAGCTGTTTTTT. Its protein is CASSLGVDGELFF. Supplemented by reference TRBV7-2 and TRBJ2-2, the full variable domain reads GAGVSQSPSNKVTEKGKDVELRCDPISGHTALYWYRQSLGQGLEFLIYFQGNSAPDKSGLPSDRFSAERTGGSVSTLTIQRTQQEDSAVYLCASSLGVDGELFFGEGSRLTVL.

This clonotype has only a few counts. This chain links TRBV12-5 with TRBJ2-2; TRBD1 agrees at 9 bases. J was trimmed by 1 base and V by 2 bases; bases with no gene match: 8. CDR3 length: 18 amino acids. Germline CDR1 and CDR2: LGHNT and FRNRAP. The CDR3 spells CASGLSPDRGRNTGELFF. CDR3 bases: TGTGCTAGTGGTTTGTCCCCGGACAGGGGACGGAACACCGGGGAGCTGTTTTTT.

The genes are TRBV27 and TRBJ2-1; D is undetermined. This CDR3 has 16 residues. Trimming took off 0 bases at V and 0 bases at J, with 9 bases between the two ends. Germline V gene lookup returns CDR1 MNHEY and CDR2 SMNVEV (reference sequence). The CDR3 here is CASSLSPVPSYNEQFF. CDR3 DNA sequence: TGTGCCAGCAGTTTATCTCCAGTACCCTCCTACAATGAGCAGTTCTTC.

This clonotype was recorded at least ten times. This chain links TRBV6-5 with TRBJ1-5, with D perhaps TRBD1 (6 bases). Trimming took off 10 bases at V and 3 bases at J, with 7 bases between the two ends. CDR3 length: 11 residues. In germline, CDR1 is MNHEY, CDR2 SVGAGI. DNA for the CDR3: TGTGCCACAGGGGTCAATCAGCCCCAGCATTTT. This gives the protein CATGVNQPQHF.

This clonotype was seen repeatedly, ten times or more. This chain joins TRBV2 and TRBJ2-3, with TRBD2 matching 10 bases. V trimming: 6 bases; J trimming: 7 bases; junction bases outside the gene matches: 10. There are 15 residues in the CDR3. Per germline, CDR1 SNHLY and CDR2 FYNNEI. The CDR3 loop reads CASRQRAGGRNTQYF. Here the CDR3 DNA reads TGTGCCAGCAGACAGAGAGCGGGGGGGCGGAATACGCAGTATTTT.

Many counts were recorded for this clonotype. The rearrangement joins TRBV7-3 to TRBJ2-5; D not certain. The CDR3 sequence is 15 residues long. CDR1 and CDR2 (germline): SGHTA, FQGTGA. With 1 base removed from V and 2 bases from J, the gap between germline ends came to 11 bases. As DNA, the CDR3 is TGTGCCAGCAGCTTAAGAGGACGACGGCAAGAGACCCAGTACTTC. This translates into CASSLRGRRQETQYF. Variable domain in full (rest from reference TRBV7-3 and TRBJ2-5): GAGVSQTPSNKVTEKGKYVELRCDPISGHTALYWYRQSLGQGPEFLIYFQGTGAADDSGLPNDRFFAVRPEGSVSTLKIQRTERGDSAVYLCASSLRGRRQETQYFGPGTRLLVL.

Of note for this clonotype: At one end, the junction sequence differs from germline, possibly due to a read error. The V gene is TRBV5-6, the J gene TRBJ2-5, with unresolved D. This CDR3 has 14 residues. Germline values: CDR1 SGHDT, CDR2 YYEEEE. The CDR3 DNA sequence: TGTGCCGGCAGCTTGGGAATACTCCAAGAGACCCAGTACTTC. It codes for CAGSLGILQETQYF.

A note on this clonotype: At one end the junction does not follow the germline gene, possibly because of a read error. The chain couples TRBV5-5 to TRBJ1-1; 7 bases are a match to TRBD1. Germline V gene data show CDR1 as SGHKS and CDR2 as YYEKEE (reference sequence). The CDR3 runs 14 residues. The CDR3 reads CVSSLTGPSPEAFF. The CDR3 DNA reads TGTGTCAGCAGCTTGACAGGGCCATCCCCTGAAGCTTTCTTT.

The chain employs TRBV5-1 and TRBJ1-1; 8 nucleotides line up with TRBD1. V shed 10 bases, J shed 0 bases, and the junction held 8 bases outside the gene matches. This CDR3 has 14 residues. Germline CDR1 SGHRS, CDR2 YFSETQ. The CDR3 DNA reads TGCGCCGCTCGACAGGGGTCCCTGAACACTGAAGCTTTCTTT. It is translated as CAARQGSLNTEAFF.

This clonotype was observed a few times. J is TRBJ2-1 and V is TRBV24-1; the D gene is possibly TRBD1 (6 bases). The germline CDR1 and CDR2 sequences are KGHDR and SFDVKD. The CDR3 totals 15 residues. V shed 6 bases and J shed 0 bases, with 11 bases lying between them. As DNA, the CDR3 is TGTGCCACCAGTCCCGGACAGAGCTCCTACAATGAGCAGTTCTTC. Translating gives CATSPGQSSYNEQFF.

This clonotype has at least ten counts. CDR3 protein: CSVDDGYYGYTF. In DNA form, the CDR3 reads TGCAGCGTTGATGATGGATACTATGGCTACACCTTC. The rearrangement uses TRBV29-1 and TRBJ1-2, with D unclear. The CDR3 loop spans 12 amino acids. The ends were cut back, 3 bases at V and 3 bases at J, with 8 bases in the middle. Germline V gene lookup returns CDR1 SQVTM and CDR2 ANQGSEA.

This clonotype was recorded many times. The chain employs TRBV6-9 and TRBJ2-1; unclear D gene. V lost 10 bases and J lost 0, with 13 bases in between. CDR1 is MNHGY, CDR2 SVAAGI, per germline. This CDR3 has 14 residues. CDR3 region: CATCLPYSYNEQFF. The CDR3 DNA is TGTGCCACCTGCCTGCCCTACTCCTACAATGAGCAGTTCTTC.

Ten or more counts support this clonotype. The chain has TRBV5-1 and TRBJ2-1, with D hard to call. Germline-derived CDR1 and CDR2 are SGHRS and YFSETQ. V lost 8 bases to trimming and J lost 3 bases, with 6 bases between them. The length of the CDR3 is 11 residues. The CDR3 sequence is CASWDYNEQFF. The CDR3 DNA follows: TGCGCCAGTTGGGACTACAATGAGCAGTTCTTC.

This clonotype was seen at least ten times. The chain couples TRBV5-1 to TRBJ1-2; 8 bases align to TRBD1. V was pared by 4 bases and J by 0 bases, with 11 bases of the junction left unmatched. This CDR3 has 17 residues. CDR1 is SGHRS and CDR2 is YFSETQ in the germline V gene. Here the CDR3 DNA reads TGCGCCAGCAGCGCGCAGGGACAGGCGATAGCTAACTATGGCTACACCTTC. Amino acid sequence: CASSAQGQAIANYGYTF.

This clonotype occurred a few times. The CDR3 spells CASSQTIRTTGNEQFF. As DNA, the CDR3 is TGTGCCAGCAGCCAAACTATCAGGACAACCGGCAATGAGCAGTTCTTC. The rearrangement uses TRBV3-1 and TRBJ2-1, with D tentatively TRBD1 (5 bases). V gave up 2 bases and J gave up 6 bases, with 17 bases separating them. The CDR3 loop spans 16 amino acids. Germline CDR1 and CDR2: LGHDT and YNNKEL (reference sequence).

V is TRBV6-1 and J is TRBJ2-1; D tentatively reads TRBD1 or TRBD2 (5 bases each). V was trimmed by 4 bases and J by 6 bases, leaving 13 bases between them. Per germline, CDR1 MNHNS and CDR2 SASEGT. The CDR3 is made up of 14 amino acids. CDR3 protein: CASSATGTTNEQFF. The CDR3 nucleotides are TGTGCCAGCAGTGCAACCGGGACCACCAATGAGCAGTTCTTC.

This clonotype has a handful of counts. The CDR3 bases are TGTGCCAGCTCGCCTCAGACTAGCGCCCAAGAGACCCAGTACTTC. This encodes CASSPQTSAQETQYF. The chain couples TRBV18 to TRBJ2-5; 8 nucleotides agree with TRBD2. V shed 6 bases and J 1 base; nucleotides not matched to a gene: 7. CDR1 and CDR2 from the germline V gene are KGHSH and LQKENI. The CDR3 loop spans 15 amino acids.